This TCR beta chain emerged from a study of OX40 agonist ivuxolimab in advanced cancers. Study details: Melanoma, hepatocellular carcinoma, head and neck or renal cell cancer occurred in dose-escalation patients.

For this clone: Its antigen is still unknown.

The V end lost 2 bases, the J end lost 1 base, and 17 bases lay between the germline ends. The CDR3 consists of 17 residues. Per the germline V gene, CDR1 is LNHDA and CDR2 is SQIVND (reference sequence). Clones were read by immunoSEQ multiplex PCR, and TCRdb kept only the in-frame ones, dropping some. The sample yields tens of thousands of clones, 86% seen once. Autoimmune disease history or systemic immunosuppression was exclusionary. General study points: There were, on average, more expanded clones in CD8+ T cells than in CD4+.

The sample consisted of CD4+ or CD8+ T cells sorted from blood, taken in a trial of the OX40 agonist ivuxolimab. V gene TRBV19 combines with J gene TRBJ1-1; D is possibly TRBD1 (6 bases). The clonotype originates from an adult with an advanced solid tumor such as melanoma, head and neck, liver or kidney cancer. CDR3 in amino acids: CASSIQRTARKNTEAFF. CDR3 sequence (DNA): TGTGCCAGTAGTATACAAAGGACAGCCCGCAAGAACACTGAAGCTTTCTTT.